This TCR beta chain is drawn from a study of blood T cell repertoires in COVID-19. Per germline, CDR1 SGHKS and CDR2 YYEKEE (reference sequence). The CDR3 length is 16 residues. V lost 4 bases, J lost 0 bases, and 15 bases lay in between. The data were produced by immunoSEQ multiplex PCR, yet TCRdb's version contains in-frame clones alone and is incomplete. The sample lists about 300,000 clones, nearly 90% occurring once. Enrollees, about 18 to 95 years old, lived in some 24 US areas. Sequencing input: PBMCs or T cells enriched from blood (not recorded which). This TCR was sampled from a woman aged 25-40 years who had recovered from COVID-19. This chain connects TRBV5-5 to TRBJ2-3; possibly TRBD2 for D (6 bases). The CDR3 sequence: CASSPGRLDSTDTQYF. The CDR3 DNA reads TGTGCCAGCAGCCCCGGCCGACTAGATAGCACAGATACGCAGTATTTT.